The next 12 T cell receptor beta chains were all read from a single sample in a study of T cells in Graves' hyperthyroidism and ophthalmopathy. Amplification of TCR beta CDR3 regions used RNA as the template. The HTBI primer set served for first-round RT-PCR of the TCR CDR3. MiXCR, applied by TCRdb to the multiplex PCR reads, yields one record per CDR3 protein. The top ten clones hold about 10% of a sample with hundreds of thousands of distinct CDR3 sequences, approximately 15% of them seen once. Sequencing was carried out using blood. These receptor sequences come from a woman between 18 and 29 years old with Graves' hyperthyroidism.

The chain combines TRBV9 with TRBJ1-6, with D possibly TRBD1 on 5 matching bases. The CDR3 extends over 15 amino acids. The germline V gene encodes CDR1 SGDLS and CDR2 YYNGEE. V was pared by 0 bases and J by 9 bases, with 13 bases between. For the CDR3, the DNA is TGTGCCAGCAGCGTAGACCCGGGGGGGGGTTCACCCCTCCACTTT. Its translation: CASSVDPGGGSPLHF.

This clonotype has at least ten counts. In DNA, the CDR3 is TGTGCCAGCAGCTTAGACACCGGGGCGGGACTAGTGATTCAGTACTTC. Protein sequence: CASSLDTGAGLVIQYF. The rearrangement joins TRBV11-2 to TRBJ2-4; 8 nucleotides match TRBD2. Per germline, CDR1 SGHAT and CDR2 FQNNGV. V shed 0 bases and J 10 bases; nucleotides not matched to a gene: 11. The length of the CDR3 is 16 residues.

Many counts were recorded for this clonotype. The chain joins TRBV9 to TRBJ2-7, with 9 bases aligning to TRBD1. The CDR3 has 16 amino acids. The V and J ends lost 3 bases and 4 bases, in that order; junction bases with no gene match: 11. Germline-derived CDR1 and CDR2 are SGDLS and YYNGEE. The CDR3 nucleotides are TGTGCCAGCAGCGGGCCCCGGGACAGGGATATGTACGAGCAGTACTTC. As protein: CASSGPRDRDMYEQYF.

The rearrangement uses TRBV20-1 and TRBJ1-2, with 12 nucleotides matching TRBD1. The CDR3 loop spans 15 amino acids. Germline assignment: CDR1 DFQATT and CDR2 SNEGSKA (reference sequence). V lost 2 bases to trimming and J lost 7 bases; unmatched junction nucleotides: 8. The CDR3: CSARKGDRGLSGYTF. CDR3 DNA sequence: TGCAGTGCTAGAAAGGGGGACAGGGGGCTCAGTGGCTACACCTTC.

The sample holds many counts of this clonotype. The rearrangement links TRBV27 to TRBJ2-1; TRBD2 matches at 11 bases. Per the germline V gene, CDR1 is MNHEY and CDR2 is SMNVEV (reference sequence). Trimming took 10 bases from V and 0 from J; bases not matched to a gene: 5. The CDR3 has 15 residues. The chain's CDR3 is CATASGGSSYNEQFF. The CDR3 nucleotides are TGTGCCACGGCTAGCGGGGGGAGCTCCTACAATGAGCAGTTCTTC.

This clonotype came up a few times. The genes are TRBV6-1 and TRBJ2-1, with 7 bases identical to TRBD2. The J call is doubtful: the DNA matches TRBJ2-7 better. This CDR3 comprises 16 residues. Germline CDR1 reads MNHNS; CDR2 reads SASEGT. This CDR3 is CASSPQRDPSYNEQYF. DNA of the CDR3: TGTGCCAGCAGTCCACAGCGGGACCCTTCCTACAATGAGCAGTACTTC.

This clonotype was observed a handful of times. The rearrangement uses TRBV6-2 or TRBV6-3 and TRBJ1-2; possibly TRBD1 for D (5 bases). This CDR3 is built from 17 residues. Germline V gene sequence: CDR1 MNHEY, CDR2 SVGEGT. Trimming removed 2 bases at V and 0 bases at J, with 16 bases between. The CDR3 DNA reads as TGTGCCAGCAGTTACCCGGGGCACAGGACTCCTAACTATGGCTACACCTTC. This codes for CASSYPGHRTPNYGYTF.

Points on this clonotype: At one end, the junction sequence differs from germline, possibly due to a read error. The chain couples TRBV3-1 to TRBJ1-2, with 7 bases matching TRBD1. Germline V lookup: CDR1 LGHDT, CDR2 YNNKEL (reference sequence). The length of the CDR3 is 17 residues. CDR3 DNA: TGTGTCAGCAGCCAAGAGGGTCGAAGGGGGCGTCTCCATGGCTACACCTTC. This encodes CVSSQEGRRGRLHGYTF.

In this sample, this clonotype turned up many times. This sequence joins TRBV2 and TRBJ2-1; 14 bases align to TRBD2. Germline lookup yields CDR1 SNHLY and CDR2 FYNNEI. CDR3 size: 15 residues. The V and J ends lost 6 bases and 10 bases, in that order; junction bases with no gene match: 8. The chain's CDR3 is CASSPGTSGRGEQFF. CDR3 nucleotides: TGTGCCAGCAGCCCCGGGACTAGCGGGAGAGGCGAGCAGTTCTTC.

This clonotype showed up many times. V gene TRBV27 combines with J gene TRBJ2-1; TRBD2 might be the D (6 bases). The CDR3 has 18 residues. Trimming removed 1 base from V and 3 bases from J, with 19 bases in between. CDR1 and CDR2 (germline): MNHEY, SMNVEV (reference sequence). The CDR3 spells CASSLFLVGRGLYNEQFF. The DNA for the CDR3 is TGTGCCAGCAGTTTATTCTTGGTCGGGCGGGGTCTCTACAATGAGCAGTTCTTC.

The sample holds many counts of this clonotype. The CDR3 DNA is TGTGCCAGCAGCCACGTTAGCGGTGGCTACGAGCAGTACTTC. Its translation: CASSHVSGGYEQYF. This sequence joins TRBV7-9 and TRBJ2-7; the D gene is possibly TRBD2 (6 bases). V was cut by 5 bases and J by 3 bases, with 14 bases left in between. Germline lookup yields CDR1 SEHNR and CDR2 FQNEAQ (reference sequence). The CDR3 consists of 14 residues.

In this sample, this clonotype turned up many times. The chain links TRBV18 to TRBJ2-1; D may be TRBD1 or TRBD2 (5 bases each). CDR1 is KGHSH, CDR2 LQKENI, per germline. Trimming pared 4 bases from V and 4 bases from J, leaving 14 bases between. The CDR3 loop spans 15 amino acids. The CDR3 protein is CASSQTTGRYNEQFF. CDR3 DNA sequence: TGTGCCAGCTCACAGACTACAGGCAGATACAATGAGCAGTTCTTC.